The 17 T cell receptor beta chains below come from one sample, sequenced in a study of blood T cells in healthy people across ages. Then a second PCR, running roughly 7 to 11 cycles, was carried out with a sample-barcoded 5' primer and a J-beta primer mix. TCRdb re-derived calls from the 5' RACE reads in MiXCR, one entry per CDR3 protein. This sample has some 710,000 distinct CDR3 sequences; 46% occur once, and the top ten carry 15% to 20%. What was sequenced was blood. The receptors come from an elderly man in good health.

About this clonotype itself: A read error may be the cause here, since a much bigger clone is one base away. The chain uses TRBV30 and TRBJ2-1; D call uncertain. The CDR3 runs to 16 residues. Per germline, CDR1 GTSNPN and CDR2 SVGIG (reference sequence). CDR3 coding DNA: TGTGCCCGGAGTGCATCGCGGCGGAGCTCCTACAATGAGCAGTTCTTC. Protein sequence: CARSASRRSSYNEQFF.

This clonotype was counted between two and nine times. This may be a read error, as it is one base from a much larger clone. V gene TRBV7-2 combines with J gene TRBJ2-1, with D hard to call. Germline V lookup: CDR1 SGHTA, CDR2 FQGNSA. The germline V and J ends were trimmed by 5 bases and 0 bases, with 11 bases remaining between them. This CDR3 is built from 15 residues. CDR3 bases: TGTGCCAGCAGCAAAGACGGAAGCTCCTACAATGAGCAGTTCTTC. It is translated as CASSKDGSSYNEQFF.

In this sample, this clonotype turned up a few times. CDR3 amino acids: CASSFRDRGTHEQFF. DNA of the CDR3: TGTGCCAGCAGCTTCCGGGACAGGGGCACCCATGAGCAGTTCTTC. The rearrangement joins TRBV11-1 to TRBJ2-1; TRBD1 agrees at 10 bases. Germline assignment: CDR1 SGHAT and CDR2 FQDESV (reference sequence). The CDR3 has 15 amino acids. J gave up 8 bases and V 3 bases, and 7 bases lay outside the gene matches.

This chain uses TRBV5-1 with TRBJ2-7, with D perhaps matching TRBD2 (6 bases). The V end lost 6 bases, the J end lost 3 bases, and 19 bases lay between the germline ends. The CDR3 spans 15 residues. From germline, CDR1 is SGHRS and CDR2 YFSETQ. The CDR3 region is CASTAAPGSGYEQYF. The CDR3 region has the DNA TGCGCCAGCACCGCGGCTCCCGGGAGTGGCTACGAGCAGTACTTC. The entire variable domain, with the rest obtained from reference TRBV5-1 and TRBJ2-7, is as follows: KAGVTQTPRYLIKTRGQQVTLSCSPISGHRSVSWYQQTPGQGLQFLFEYFSETQRNKGNFPGRFSGRQFSNSRSEMNVSTLELGDSALYLCASTAAPGSGYEQYFGPGTRLTVT.

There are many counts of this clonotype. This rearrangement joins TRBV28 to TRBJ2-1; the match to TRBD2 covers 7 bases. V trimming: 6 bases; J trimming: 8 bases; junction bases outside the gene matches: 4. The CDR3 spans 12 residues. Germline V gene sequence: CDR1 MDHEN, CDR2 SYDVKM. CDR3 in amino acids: CASSHGGDEQFF. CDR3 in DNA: TGTGCCAGCAGCCATGGGGGGGATGAGCAGTTCTTC.

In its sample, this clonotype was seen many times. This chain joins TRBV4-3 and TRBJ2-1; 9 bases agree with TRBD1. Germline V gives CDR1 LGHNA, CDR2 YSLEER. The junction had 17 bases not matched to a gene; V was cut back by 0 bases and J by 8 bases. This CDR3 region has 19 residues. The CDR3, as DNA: TGCGCCAGCAGCCAAGATTTGGTGGTAAGGACAGGGGCAGAATATGAGCAGTTCTTC. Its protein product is CASSQDLVVRTGAEYEQFF.

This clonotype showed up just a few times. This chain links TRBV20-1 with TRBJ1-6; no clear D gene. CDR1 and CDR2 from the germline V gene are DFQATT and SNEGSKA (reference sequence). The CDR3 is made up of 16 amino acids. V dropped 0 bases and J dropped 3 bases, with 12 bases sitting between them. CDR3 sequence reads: CSAREEGMLYNSPLHF. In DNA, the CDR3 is TGCAGTGCTAGAGAAGAAGGGATGCTCTATAATTCACCCCTCCACTTT.

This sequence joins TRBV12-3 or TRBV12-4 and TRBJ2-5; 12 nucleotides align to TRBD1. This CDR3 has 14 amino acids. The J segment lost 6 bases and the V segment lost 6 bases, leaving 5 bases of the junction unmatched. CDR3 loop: CASSPGQGAKTQYF. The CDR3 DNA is TGTGCCAGCAGCCCGGGACAGGGGGCGAAGACCCAGTACTTC.

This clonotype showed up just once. CDR3 loop: CSAGKLTIYNEQYF. CDR3 DNA sequence: TGCAGTGCTGGCAAGCTGACGATCTACAATGAGCAGTACTTC. V is TRBV20-1 and J is TRBJ2-1; D is undetermined. The better agreement between TRBJ2-7 and the DNA end casts doubt on the J call. The CDR3 contains 14 residues. Germline-derived CDR1 and CDR2 are DFQATT and SNEGSKA (reference sequence).

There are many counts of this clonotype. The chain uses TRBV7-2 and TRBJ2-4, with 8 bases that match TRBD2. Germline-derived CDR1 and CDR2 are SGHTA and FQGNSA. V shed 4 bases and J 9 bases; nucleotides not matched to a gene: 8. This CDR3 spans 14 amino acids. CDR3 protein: CASSSGTRNSIQYF. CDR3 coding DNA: TGTGCCAGCAGCTCCGGGACTAGAAACAGCATTCAGTACTTC.

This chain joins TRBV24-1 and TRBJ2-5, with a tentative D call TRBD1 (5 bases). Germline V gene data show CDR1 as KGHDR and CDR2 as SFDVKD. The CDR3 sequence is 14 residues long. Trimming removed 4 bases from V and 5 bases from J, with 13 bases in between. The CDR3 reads CATSEPDSVETQYF. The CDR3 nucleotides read TGTGCCACCAGTGAACCAGACAGTGTTGAGACCCAGTACTTC.

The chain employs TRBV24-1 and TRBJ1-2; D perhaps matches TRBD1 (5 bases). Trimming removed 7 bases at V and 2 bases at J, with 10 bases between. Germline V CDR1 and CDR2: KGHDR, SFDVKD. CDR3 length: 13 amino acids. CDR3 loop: CATRPGENYGYTF. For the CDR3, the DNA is TGTGCCACCAGACCGGGGGAAAACTATGGCTACACCTTC.

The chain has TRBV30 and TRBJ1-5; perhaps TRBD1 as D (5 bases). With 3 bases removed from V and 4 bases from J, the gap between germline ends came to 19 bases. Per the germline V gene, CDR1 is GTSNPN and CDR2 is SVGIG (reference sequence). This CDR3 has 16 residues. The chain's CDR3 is CAWSLQRGTGNQPQHF. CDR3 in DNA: TGTGCCTGGAGCTTACAGCGCGGGACGGGGAATCAGCCCCAGCATTTT.

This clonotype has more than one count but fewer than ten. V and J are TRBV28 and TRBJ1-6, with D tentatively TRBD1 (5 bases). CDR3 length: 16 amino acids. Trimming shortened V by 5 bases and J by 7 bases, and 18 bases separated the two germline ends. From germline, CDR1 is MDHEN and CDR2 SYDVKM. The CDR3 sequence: CASSLSHMGQNSPLHF. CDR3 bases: TGTGCCAGCAGTCTCTCCCACATGGGGCAAAATTCACCCCTCCACTTT. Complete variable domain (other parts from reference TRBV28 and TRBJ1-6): DVKVTQSSRYLVKRTGEKVFLECVQDMDHENMFWYRQDPGLGLRLIYFSYDVKMKEKGDIPEGYSVSREKKERFSLILESASTNQTSMYLCASSLSHMGQNSPLHFGNGTRLTVT.

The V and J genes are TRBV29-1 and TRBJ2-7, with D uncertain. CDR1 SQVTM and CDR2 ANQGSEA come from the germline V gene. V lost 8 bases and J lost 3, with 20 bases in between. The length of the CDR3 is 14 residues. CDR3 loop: CSYPWLLLGYEQYF. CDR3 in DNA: TGCAGCTACCCTTGGCTCCTACTGGGCTACGAGCAGTACTTC.

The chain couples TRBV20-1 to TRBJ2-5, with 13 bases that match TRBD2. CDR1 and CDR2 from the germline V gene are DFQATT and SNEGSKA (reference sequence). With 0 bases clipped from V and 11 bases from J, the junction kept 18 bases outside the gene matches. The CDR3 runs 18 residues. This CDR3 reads CSARDRTSGSSSYNEQYF. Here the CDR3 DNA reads TGCAGTGCTAGAGATAGGACTAGCGGGAGTTCGAGTTACAATGAGCAGTACTTC.

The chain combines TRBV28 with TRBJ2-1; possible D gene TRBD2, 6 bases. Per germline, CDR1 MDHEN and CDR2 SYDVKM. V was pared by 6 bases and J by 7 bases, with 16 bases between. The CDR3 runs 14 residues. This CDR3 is CASSNGGWENEQFF. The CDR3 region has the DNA TGTGCCAGCAGCAACGGGGGATGGGAAAATGAGCAGTTCTTC.